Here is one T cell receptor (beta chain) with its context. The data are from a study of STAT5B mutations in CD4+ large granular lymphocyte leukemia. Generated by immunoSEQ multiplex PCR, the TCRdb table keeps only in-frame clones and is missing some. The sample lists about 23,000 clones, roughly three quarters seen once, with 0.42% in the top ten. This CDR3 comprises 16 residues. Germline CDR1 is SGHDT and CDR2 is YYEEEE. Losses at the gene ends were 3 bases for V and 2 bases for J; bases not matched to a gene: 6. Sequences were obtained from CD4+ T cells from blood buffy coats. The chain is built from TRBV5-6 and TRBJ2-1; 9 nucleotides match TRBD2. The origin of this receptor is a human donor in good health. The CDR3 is CASSSQGLAPYNEQFF. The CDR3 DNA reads TGTGCCAGCAGCTCTCAAGGACTAGCGCCCTACAATGAGCAGTTCTTC.